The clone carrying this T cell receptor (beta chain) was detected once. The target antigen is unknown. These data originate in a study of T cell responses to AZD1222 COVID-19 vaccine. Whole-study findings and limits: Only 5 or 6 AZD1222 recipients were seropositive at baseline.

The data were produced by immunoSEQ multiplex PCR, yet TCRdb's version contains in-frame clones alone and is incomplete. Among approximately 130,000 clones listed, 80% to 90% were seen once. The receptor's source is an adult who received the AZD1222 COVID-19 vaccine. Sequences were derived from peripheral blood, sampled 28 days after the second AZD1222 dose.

CDR3 DNA: TGTGCCAGCAGTACGGACAGGGGGTATGGCTACACCTTC. Translating it yields CASSTDRGYGYTF. This rearrangement joins TRBV27 to TRBJ1-2; 10 bases fit TRBD1. The ends lost 5 bases at V and 5 bases at J; junction bases unmatched: 2. Germline values: CDR1 MNHEY, CDR2 SMNVEV (reference sequence). This CDR3 is 13 amino acids long.